Below, one TCR beta chain is given with its context. This entry belongs to a study of blood T cell repertoires in COVID-19. Study at large: Sites in the United States, Italy and Spain provided acute and convalescent COVID-19 samples.

This CDR3 is 16 amino acids long. Trimming removed 6 bases from V and 3 bases from J, with 21 bases in between. From germline, CDR1 is MDHEN and CDR2 SYDVKM. Authors' analysis steps: Using reference gene primer amplification, nucleated cell counts were estimated. Generated by immunoSEQ multiplex PCR, the TCRdb table keeps only in-frame clones and is missing some. That table is the source of V, J and clone size, and D and trimming were worked out from the DNA. The sample records about 280,000 clones, roughly 89% being singletons. The TCR was taken from a woman between 55 and 75 years old who had recovered from COVID-19. Input material: PBMCs or T cells enriched from blood (not recorded which). The chain couples TRBV28 to TRBJ2-7, with D hard to call. In DNA form, the CDR3 reads TGTGCCAGCAGGAGCGCGGCCCAAACATCCGACTACGAGCAGTACTTC. It yields the protein CASRSAAQTSDYEQYF.